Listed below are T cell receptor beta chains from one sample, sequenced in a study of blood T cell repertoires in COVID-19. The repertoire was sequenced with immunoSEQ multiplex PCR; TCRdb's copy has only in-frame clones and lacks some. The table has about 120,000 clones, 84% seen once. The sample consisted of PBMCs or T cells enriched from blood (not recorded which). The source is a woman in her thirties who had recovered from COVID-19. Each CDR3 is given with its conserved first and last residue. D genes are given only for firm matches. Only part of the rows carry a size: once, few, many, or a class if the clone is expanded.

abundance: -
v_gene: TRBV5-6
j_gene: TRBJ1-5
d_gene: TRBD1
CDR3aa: CASIEHRGGYQPQHF
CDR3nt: TGTGCCAGCATAGAACACAGGGGTGGTTATCAGCCCCAGCATTTT

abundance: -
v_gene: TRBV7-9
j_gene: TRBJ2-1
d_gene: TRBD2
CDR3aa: CASSLGWASGNFPYNEQFF
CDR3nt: TGTGCCAGCAGCCTCGGTTGGGCTAGCGGGAATTTCCCCTACAATGAGCAGTTCTTC

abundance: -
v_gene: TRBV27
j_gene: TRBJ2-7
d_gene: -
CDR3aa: CASSLSGQSSYEQYF
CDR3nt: TGTGCCAGCAGTTTATCGGGGCAGAGCTCCTACGAGCAGTACTTC

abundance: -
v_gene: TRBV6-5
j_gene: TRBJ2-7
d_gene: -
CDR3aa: CASSLTDISYEQYF
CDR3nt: TGTGCCAGCAGCTTGACAGATATCTCCTACGAGCAGTACTTC

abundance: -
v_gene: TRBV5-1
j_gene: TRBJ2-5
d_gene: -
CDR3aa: CASSALAGGLKETQYF
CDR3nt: TGCGCCAGCAGCGCCCTAGCCGGGGGGCTTAAAGAGACCCAGTACTTC

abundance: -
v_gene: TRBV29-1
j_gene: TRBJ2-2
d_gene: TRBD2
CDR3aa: CSCIGGELSGELFF
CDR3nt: TGCAGCTGTATCGGGGGGGAGTTATCCGGGGAGCTGTTTTTT

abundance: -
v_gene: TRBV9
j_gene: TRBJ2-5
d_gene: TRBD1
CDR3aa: CASSPGQTQETQYF
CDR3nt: TGTGCCAGCAGCCCGGGACAGACCCAAGAGACCCAGTACTTC

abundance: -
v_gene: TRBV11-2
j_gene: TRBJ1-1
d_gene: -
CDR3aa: CASSLLRLPEARAFF
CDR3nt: TGTGCCAGCAGCTTATTGCGTTTACCAGAGGCCCGAGCTTTCTTT

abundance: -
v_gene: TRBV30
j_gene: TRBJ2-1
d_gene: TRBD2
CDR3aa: CAWSPGLAGYEQFF
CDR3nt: TGTGCCTGGAGTCCCGGACTAGCGGGATATGAGCAGTTCTTC

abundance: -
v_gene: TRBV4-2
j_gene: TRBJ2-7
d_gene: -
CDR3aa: CASSQGGDGSSYEQYF
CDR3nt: TGTGCCAGCAGCCAAGGGGGGGACGGGTCCTCCTACGAGCAGTACTTC

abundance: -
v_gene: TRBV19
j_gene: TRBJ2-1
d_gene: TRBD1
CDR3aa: CASKFYGTGKNNEQFF
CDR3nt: TGTGCCAGTAAGTTCTATGGGACAGGGAAAAACAATGAGCAGTTCTTC

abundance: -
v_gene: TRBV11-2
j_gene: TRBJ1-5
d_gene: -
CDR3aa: CASSLDPTGQPQHF
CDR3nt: TGTGCCAGCAGCTTGGACCCCACGGGGCAGCCCCAGCATTTT

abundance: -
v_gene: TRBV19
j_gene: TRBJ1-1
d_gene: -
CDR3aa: CASSIGAGVLNTEAFF
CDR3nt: TGTGCCAGTAGTATCGGGGCAGGGGTCTTGAACACTGAAGCTTTCTTT

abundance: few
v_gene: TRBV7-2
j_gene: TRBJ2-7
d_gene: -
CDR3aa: CASRRERASYEQYF
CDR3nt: TGTGCCAGCCGGAGGGAGCGGGCCTCCTACGAGCAGTACTTC

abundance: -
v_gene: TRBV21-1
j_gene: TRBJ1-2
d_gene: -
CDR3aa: CASSKSGAVPLLGYGYTF
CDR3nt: TGTGCCAGCAGCAAAAGCGGGGCCGTACCCCTCCTAGGCTATGGCTACACCTTC

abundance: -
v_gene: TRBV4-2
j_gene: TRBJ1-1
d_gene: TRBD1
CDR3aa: CASSQYTGASNTEAFF
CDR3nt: TGTGCCAGCAGCCAATATACAGGGGCGTCGAACACTGAAGCTTTCTTT

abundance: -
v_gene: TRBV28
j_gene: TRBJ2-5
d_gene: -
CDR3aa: CASSLARTARGETQYF
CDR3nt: TGTGCCAGCAGTTTGGCCCGGACAGCAAGGGGAGAGACCCAGTACTTC

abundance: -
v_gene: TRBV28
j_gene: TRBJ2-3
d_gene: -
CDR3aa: CASSTPRSGYTDTQYF
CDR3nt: TGTGCCAGCAGCACTCCACGCTCAGGTTACACAGATACGCAGTATTTT

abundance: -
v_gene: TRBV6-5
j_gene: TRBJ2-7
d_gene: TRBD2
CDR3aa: CASILGARGGYEQYF
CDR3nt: TGTGCCAGCATCCTCGGGGCCCGGGGGGGCTACGAGCAGTACTTC

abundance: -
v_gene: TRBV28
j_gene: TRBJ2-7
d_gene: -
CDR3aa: CATMQVWEQYF
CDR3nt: TGTGCCACCATGCAGGTATGGGAGCAGTACTTC

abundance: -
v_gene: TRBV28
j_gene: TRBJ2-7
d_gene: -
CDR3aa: CASSLTYRGLLSQYF
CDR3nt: TGTGCCAGCAGTTTAACGTACAGGGGACTCTTGTCGCAGTACTTC

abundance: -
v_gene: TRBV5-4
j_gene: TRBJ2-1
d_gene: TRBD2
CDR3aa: CASSLGLAGVTYNEQFF
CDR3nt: TGTGCCAGCAGCTTGGGACTAGCGGGAGTTACCTACAATGAGCAGTTCTTC

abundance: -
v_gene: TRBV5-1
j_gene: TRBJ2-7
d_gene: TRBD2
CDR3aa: CASSLTSSGSHEQYF
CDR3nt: TGCGCCAGCAGCTTGACGAGTAGCGGGAGCCACGAGCAGTACTTC

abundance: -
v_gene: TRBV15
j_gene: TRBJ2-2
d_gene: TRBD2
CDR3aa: CATSRDRGAGELFF
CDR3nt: TGTGCCACCAGCAGAGATCGGGGGGCCGGGGAGCTGTTTTTT

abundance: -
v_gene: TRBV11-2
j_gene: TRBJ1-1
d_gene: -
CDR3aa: CASRDRPSGTEAFF
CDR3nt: TGTGCCAGCAGAGATAGGCCCTCGGGCACTGAAGCTTTCTTT

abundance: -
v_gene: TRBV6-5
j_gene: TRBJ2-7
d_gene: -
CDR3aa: CASSLGVQYEQYF
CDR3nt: TGTGCCAGCAGTTTAGGGGTCCAGTACGAGCAGTACTTC

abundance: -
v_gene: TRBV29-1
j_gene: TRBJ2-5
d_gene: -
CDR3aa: CSVDITGYQETQYF
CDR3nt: TGCAGCGTTGATATAACGGGTTACCAAGAGACCCAGTACTTC

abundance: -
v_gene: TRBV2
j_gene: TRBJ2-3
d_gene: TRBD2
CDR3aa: CASLWLDFSGRADTQYF
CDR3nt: TGTGCCAGCCTCTGGCTGGATTTTAGCGGGAGAGCAGATACGCAGTATTTT